The clone carrying this T cell receptor (beta chain) was seen repeatedly, ten times or more. No antigen is known for it. The data originate from a study of early T cells in non-severe SARS-CoV-2 infection. The overall study: It was bulk RNA from unsorted whole blood that was sequenced, and the chains were unpaired. Study observations and caveats: Matching results from VDJdb favored anti-spike CD8 responses, leaving private and CD4 specificities undetected.

The TCR library protocol was used to attach unique molecular identifiers. These identifiers were attached to individual cDNA molecules. Each CDR3 protein gets one entry after TCRdb re-called the 5' RACE reads with MiXCR. Found here are around 110,000 distinct CDR3 sequences, more than 9.5% of them singletons; the top ten hold approximately 6.9%. This CDR3 region has 13 residues. Germline trimming cut 6 bases from V and 11 bases from J; bases unmatched to any gene: 10. The clonotype was recovered from an adult who was a healthcare worker with PCR-confirmed SARS-CoV-2 infection or an uninfected control (not recorded which). The sample consisted of whole blood. The gene calls are TRBV12-3 or TRBV12-4 and TRBJ1-1; 9 positions match TRBD1. Here the CDR3 DNA reads TGTGCCAGCAGCCGGGGACAGGGACGGTCGGCTTTCTTT. Protein product: CASSRGQGRSAFF.